Listed below are T cell receptor beta chains from one sample, sequenced in a study of T-cell reconstitution after alpha-beta-depleted transplantation in children. TCRdb reprocessed the PCR reads with MiXCR, giving one entry per CDR3 protein. The data hold about 240,000 distinct CDR3 sequences, with around 13% observed a single time. Material: PBMCs from the stem cell graft donor, obtained from the stem cell graft. Receptors were obtained from a human donor who donated a stem cell graft to a child with acute lymphoblastic leukemia. The CDR3 runs from the conserved cysteine through the conserved F or W. A D gene is named only where the DNA matches it firmly. Expanded clones get a size class; other rows say once, few or many, or leave the size out.

D	J	size	V	CDR3	DNA
TRBD2	TRBJ2-2	many	TRBV20-1	CSARDQSSGDANTGELFF	TGCAGTGCTAGAGATCAGTCTAGCGGAGATGCGAACACCGGGGAGCTGTTTTTT
TRBD1	TRBJ1-3	many	TRBV16	CASSHTGESGNTIYF	TGTGCCAGCAGCCATACAGGGGAATCAGGAAACACCATATATTTT
TRBD1	TRBJ1-1	many	TRBV6-1	CASRGTGNAAFF	TGTGCCAGCAGGGGGACAGGGAACGCGGCTTTCTTT
-	TRBJ2-7	many	TRBV4-2	CASSQRDGGWDSYEQYF	TGTGCCAGCAGCCAAAGGGACGGGGGATGGGACTCCTACGAGCAGTACTTC
-	TRBJ1-5	many	TRBV28	CASSLYSDSYNQPQHF	TGTGCCAGCAGTTTATATTCCGACAGCTACAATCAGCCCCAGCATTTT
TRBD1	TRBJ2-7	-	TRBV7-9	CASSFMDRGYEQYF	TGTGCCAGCAGCTTCATGGACAGGGGCTACGAGCAGTACTTC
-	TRBJ1-5	many	TRBV10-2	CASSEMGGNQPQHF	TGCGCCAGCAGTGAGATGGGGGGTAATCAGCCCCAGCATTTT
TRBD2	TRBJ2-5	many	TRBV7-2	CASSFPSLAEGQETQYF	TGTGCCAGCAGCTTCCCGTCACTAGCGGAGGGCCAAGAGACCCAGTACTTC
TRBD2	TRBJ2-3	many	TRBV12-3/TRBV12-4	CASSFRTGLAGGPTDTQYF	TGTGCCAGCAGTTTCAGGACGGGACTAGCGGGGGGACCCACAGATACGCAGTATTTT
TRBD2	TRBJ2-5	many	TRBV29-1	CSVPREVGLETQYF	TGCAGCGTACCCCGGGAGGTTGGATTAGAGACCCAGTACTTC
TRBD2	TRBJ2-5	-	TRBV5-4	CASSLASAGDETQYF	TGTGCCAGCAGCTTGGCCTCAGCGGGAGACGAGACCCAGTACTTC